Following are 14 T cell receptor beta chains from one sample sequenced in a study of vaccination and CD4 T cells after COVID-19. The assay that was used to sequence DNA from cultured CD4+ T cells was the Oncomine TCR Beta short-read assay. TCRdb independently ran MiXCR on the PCR reads; one entry per CDR3 protein. Of about 20,000 distinct CDR3 sequences in the sample, around 45% were seen once. The treatment: approximately nine-day PBMC culture with coronavirus spike peptide pools or control peptides (ViraFEST assay). Antigens of these TCRs are unknown. This specimen consisted of CD4+ T cells from blood, cultured in vitro, obtained before SARS-CoV-2 vaccination. The receptors stem from a human donor who had recovered from COVID-19.

This clonotype was seen a few times. The DNA for the CDR3 is TGTGCCAGCAGTGGGACTTCCTGGACGGGGCTGGCTTTCTTT. This codes for CASSGTSWTGLAFF. The chain employs TRBV27 and TRBJ1-1, with D maybe TRBD1 (5 bases). V lost 5 bases and J lost 11, with 21 bases in between. The CDR3 length is 14 residues. Germline V gene lookup returns CDR1 MNHEY and CDR2 SMNVEV (reference sequence).

This chain joins TRBV28 and TRBJ2-3, with 12 nucleotides matching TRBD2. Losses at the gene ends were 6 bases for V and 10 bases for J; bases not matched to a gene: 11. From germline, CDR1 is MDHEN and CDR2 SYDVKM. The CDR3 has 15 amino acids. The CDR3 is CASRASGRAPVAQYF. Written as DNA, the CDR3 is TGTGCCAGCAGAGCTAGCGGGAGGGCCCCGGTGGCGCAGTATTTT.

CDR3 nucleotide sequence: TGTGCCAGCAGACGCCTGAGTAGCGGGAGTGAGCAGTTCTTC. Translation: CASRRLSSGSEQFF. The chain recombines TRBV27 with TRBJ2-1, with TRBD2 matching 9 bases. The CDR3 is 14 residues long. V trimming: 6 bases; J trimming: 9 bases; junction bases outside the gene matches: 9. Germline CDR1 MNHEY, CDR2 SMNVEV (reference sequence).

This rearrangement joins TRBV28 to TRBJ2-1; TRBD2 aligns across 7 bases. CDR1 is MDHEN, CDR2 SYDVKM, per germline. CDR3 length equals 14 residues. J lost 3 bases, V lost 5 bases, and 4 bases had no gene match. CDR3 nucleotides: TGTGCCAGCAGTCTAGGCGGGGGCTACAATGAGCAGTTCTTC. It specifies CASSLGGGYNEQFF.

V and J are TRBV6-1 and TRBJ1-5, with a weak D call TRBD1 (6 bases). The CDR3 length is 13 residues. Germline loops: CDR1 MNHNS, CDR2 SASEGT. Trimming took off 4 bases at V and 7 bases at J, with 11 bases between the two ends. The DNA for the CDR3 is TGTGCCAGCAGTGCCTACAGGGTACAGCCCCAGCATTTT. It encodes CASSAYRVQPQHF.

V is TRBV5-1 and J is TRBJ1-1; 9 bases match TRBD1. This CDR3 has 16 residues. From germline, CDR1 is SGHRS and CDR2 YFSETQ. Trimming took 3 bases from V and 0 from J; bases not matched to a gene: 6. The CDR3 reads CASSSGTGQMNTEAFF. CDR3 nucleotide sequence: TGCGCCAGCAGCTCGGGGACAGGGCAAATGAACACTGAAGCTTTCTTT. Using reference TRBV5-1 and TRBJ1-1 for the parts outside the CDR3, the full variable domain is KAGVTQTPRYLIKTRGQQVTLSCSPISGHRSVSWYQQTPGQGLQFLFEYFSETQRNKGNFPGRFSGRQFSNSRSEMNVSTLELGDSALYLCASSSGTGQMNTEAFFGQGTRLTVV.

The chain links TRBV20-1 to TRBJ1-1, with D uncertain. This CDR3 is 12 amino acids long. In germline, CDR1 is DFQATT, CDR2 SNEGSKA (reference sequence). The V end was cut by 2 bases, the J end by 6 bases, with 10 bases between. The CDR3 is CSARYGQSEAFF. The CDR3 DNA reads TGCAGTGCTAGATATGGGCAGTCTGAAGCTTTCTTT.

This clonotype has a handful of counts. This sequence joins TRBV7-2 and TRBJ1-2; unclear D gene. The V gene's germline CDR1 is SGHTA and CDR2 FQGNSA. The V gene lost 3 bases and the J gene lost 8 bases, with 10 bases spanning the gap. This CDR3 spans 12 amino acids. The DNA for the CDR3 is TGTGCCAGCAGCTTCCTGTCGGGGGGCTACACCTTC. Amino acids: CASSFLSGGYTF.

The chain uses TRBV7-9 and TRBJ2-5; 10 nucleotides line up with TRBD1. The CDR3 extends over 16 amino acids. Germline CDR1 and CDR2: SEHNR and FQNEAQ (reference sequence). Unmatched junction bases numbered 7, after V lost 5 bases and J lost 1 base. Here the CDR3 DNA reads TGTGCCAGCAGCGCCGTAGGGACAGGGGCCCAAGAGACCCAGTACTTC. Translating it yields CASSAVGTGAQETQYF.

V and J are TRBV20-1 and TRBJ2-1; D is possibly TRBD2 (5 bases). V was trimmed by 4 bases and J by 8 bases, leaving 15 bases between them. Germline CDR1 reads DFQATT; CDR2 reads SNEGSKA (reference sequence). CDR3 length: 13 amino acids. The CDR3 reads CSATEDNSYEQFF. CDR3 in DNA: TGCAGTGCTACGGAGGATAATTCGTATGAGCAGTTCTTC.

This clonotype occurred a few times. DNA of the CDR3: TGTGCCAGCAGTTTACCCCTGGCAATTGAAGCTTTCTTT. Its translation is CASSLPLAIEAFF. This chain connects TRBV6-2 or TRBV6-3 to TRBJ1-1; no clear D. Germline V gene data show CDR1 as MNHEY and CDR2 as SVGEGT. Trimming left V 4 bases short and J 7 bases short, with 13 bases between. CDR3 length equals 13 residues.

V gene TRBV5-1 combines with J gene TRBJ2-1; no clear D. This CDR3 is built from 14 residues. Trimming stripped 0 bases from V and 6 bases from J, with 10 bases between. The germline V gene encodes CDR1 SGHRS and CDR2 YFSETQ. This CDR3 is CASSLGQVFNEQFF. CDR3 DNA sequence: TGCGCCAGCAGCTTGGGCCAGGTGTTCAATGAGCAGTTCTTC. The variable domain in full, completed from reference TRBV5-1 and TRBJ2-1, reads KAGVTQTPRYLIKTRGQQVTLSCSPISGHRSVSWYQQTPGQGLQFLFEYFSETQRNKGNFPGRFSGRQFSNSRSEMNVSTLELGDSALYLCASSLGQVFNEQFFGPGTRLTVL.

The chain combines TRBV30 with TRBJ2-5; D may match TRBD1 or TRBD2 (5 bases each). This CDR3 region has 12 residues. Germline V gene lookup returns CDR1 GTSNPN and CDR2 SVGIG (reference sequence). V was trimmed by 1 base and J by 5 bases, leaving 8 bases between them. In DNA form, the CDR3 reads TGTGCCTGGAGTGCCAGGGAGGAGACCCAGTACTTC. Protein sequence: CAWSAREETQYF.

The genes are TRBV6-1 and TRBJ2-2, with 7 nucleotides matching TRBD2. Trimming removed 8 bases from V and 0 bases from J; junction bases left unmatched: 3. CDR3 size: 14 residues. Germline lookup yields CDR1 MNHNS and CDR2 SASEGT. CDR3 nucleotide sequence: TGTGCCAGCGCAGCGGGACCGAACACCGGGGAGCTGTTTTTT. It specifies CASAAGPNTGELFF.